These 7 T cell receptor beta chains came from one sample sequenced in a study of cytomegalovirus exposure and HLA in healthy donors. Researchers ran the PCR with 60 Vbeta and 13 Jbeta primers. Clones were sequenced by immunoSEQ multiplex PCR, and TCRdb holds only the in-frame ones, with some missing. Here the sample spans some 150,000 clones, more than 60% being singletons. What was sequenced was PBMCs. The source is a male donor in good health and CMV-seronegative.

The chain links TRBV5-1 to TRBJ1-1; 7 bases are a match to TRBD1. The CDR3 spans 14 residues. Germline V lookup: CDR1 SGHRS, CDR2 YFSETQ. The V gene end was trimmed by 2 bases and the J gene end by 1 base; junction bases not matched to a gene: 2. DNA of the CDR3: TGCGCCAGCAGCTTAGCAGGGGGGAACACTGAAGCTTTCTTT. Its protein is CASSLAGGNTEAFF.

For this clone: This sample also contains other DNA sequences that code for the same CDR3. This rearrangement joins TRBV27 to TRBJ1-5; D is unresolved. This CDR3 has 13 residues. Germline V lookup: CDR1 MNHEY, CDR2 SMNVEV (reference sequence). Trimming removed 6 bases at V and 0 bases at J, with 6 bases between. This CDR3 is CASRLYSNQPQHF. CDR3 in DNA: TGTGCCAGCAGACTTTATAGCAATCAGCCCCAGCATTTT.

This clone was found a few times. The chain recombines TRBV10-3 with TRBJ1-3; D ambiguous. The CDR3 totals 10 residues. Deletions cut 8 bases from V and 4 bases from J, with 3 bases between. Germline V gene data show CDR1 as ENHRY and CDR2 as SYGVKD. CDR3 DNA sequence: TGTGCCATCCGGGGAAACACCATATATTTT. Encoded protein: CAIRGNTIYF.

The chain is built from TRBV10-1 and TRBJ2-1; 9 nucleotides line up with TRBD2. V shed 8 bases, J shed 8 bases, and the junction held 10 bases outside the gene matches. Looked up from germline, CDR1 is WNHNN and CDR2 is SYGVQD (reference sequence). This CDR3 spans 14 amino acids. Here the CDR3 reads CASSWGLAFDEQFF. Here the CDR3 DNA reads TGCGCCAGCTCATGGGGACTAGCATTCGATGAGCAGTTCTTC.

The chain recombines TRBV27 with TRBJ1-5; D ambiguous. Germline V gene sequence: CDR1 MNHEY, CDR2 SMNVEV (reference sequence). The germline V and J ends were trimmed by 8 bases and 1 base, with 9 bases remaining between them. The length of the CDR3 is 13 residues. CDR3 in DNA: TGTGCCAGCGCCGAGTGGAGCAATCAGCCCCAGCATTTT. It specifies CASAEWSNQPQHF.

The rearrangement uses TRBV4-1 and TRBJ2-7; D might be TRBD2 (6 bases). The CDR3 consists of 16 residues. The germline gives CDR1 MGHRA, CDR2 YSYEKL. Deletions cut 0 bases from V and 5 bases from J, with 17 bases between. Written as DNA, the CDR3 is TGCGCCAGCAGCCAAGAAAGGGACTTCCCGGTCCACGAGCAGTACTTC. Its translation: CASSQERDFPVHEQYF.

The chain combines TRBV9 with TRBJ2-5, with a possible D match to TRBD1 (5 bases). The germline V and J ends were trimmed by 2 bases and 1 base, with 9 bases remaining between them. The length of the CDR3 is 14 residues. Germline CDR1 is SGDLS and CDR2 is YYNGEE. The CDR3 region has the DNA TGTGCCAGCAGCGTCCAGGGTACCCAAGAGACCCAGTACTTC. Translation: CASSVQGTQETQYF.